The rows below give T cell receptor beta chains drawn from one sample of a study of vaccination effects on CD4 cells after COVID-19. Only in-frame clones appear in the TCRdb table, and some are missing; sequencing was by immunoSEQ multiplex PCR. Of nearly 45,000 clones in the sample, around 70% were seen once. No antigens are known for them. The sample was CD4+ T cells from PBMCs cultured without peptide, taken after COVID-19 vaccination. All receptors derive from a human donor who received a COVID-19 vaccine. Both conserved end residues are part of each CDR3. D genes are given only for firm matches. Clone size is not always given. Where it is, it says once, few, many or a class for expanded clones.

CDR3 protein: CASSLPLTGGTDTQYF
CDR3 DNA: TGTGCCAGTAGTCTCCCACTAACAGGGGGCACAGATACGCAGTATTTT
D gene: TRBD1
J gene: TRBJ2-3
clone size: .
V gene: TRBV19

CDR3 protein: CASSQGDRVTGELFF
CDR3 DNA: TGTGCCAGCAGCCAAGGGGACAGGGTGACCGGGGAGCTGTTTTTT
D gene: TRBD1
J gene: TRBJ2-2
clone size: .
V gene: TRBV3-1/TRBV3-2

CDR3 protein: CASRAVPGLLYGYTF
CDR3 DNA: TGTGCCAGCAGGGCCGTCCCGGGACTTCTCTATGGCTACACCTTC
D gene: .
J gene: TRBJ1-2
clone size: .
V gene: TRBV2

CDR3 protein: CSVGLATDTQYF
CDR3 DNA: TGCAGCGTCGGACTAGCAACAGATACGCAGTATTTT
D gene: TRBD2
J gene: TRBJ2-3
clone size: .
V gene: TRBV29-1

CDR3 protein: CASSEGGGSDGYTF
CDR3 DNA: TGTGCCAGCAGTGAAGGTGGGGGAAGCGATGGCTACACCTTC
D gene: .
J gene: TRBJ1-2
clone size: .
V gene: TRBV2

CDR3 protein: CASDPGQGMPMNTEAFF
CDR3 DNA: TGCGCCAGCGACCCCGGACAGGGGATGCCTATGAACACTGAAGCTTTCTTT
D gene: TRBD1
J gene: TRBJ1-1
clone size: few
V gene: TRBV5-1

CDR3 protein: CASSSPSDGTYEQYF
CDR3 DNA: TGTGCCAGCAGTTCGCCTAGCGACGGTACCTACGAGCAGTACTTC
D gene: .
J gene: TRBJ2-7
clone size: once
V gene: TRBV27

CDR3 protein: CASSSRAGNTIYF
CDR3 DNA: TGTGCCAGTAGTAGCAGGGCTGGAAACACCATATATTTT
D gene: .
J gene: TRBJ1-3
clone size: .
V gene: TRBV19

CDR3 protein: CASSPRQAQETQYF
CDR3 DNA: TGTGCCAGCTCACCCCGCCAGGCCCAAGAGACCCAGTACTTC
D gene: .
J gene: TRBJ2-5
clone size: .
V gene: TRBV18

CDR3 protein: CATRGGRYNEQFF
CDR3 DNA: TGTGCCACCAGGGGGGGACGTTACAATGAGCAGTTCTTC
D gene: .
J gene: TRBJ2-1
clone size: few
V gene: TRBV15

CDR3 protein: CASSSGVNYGYTF
CDR3 DNA: TGTGCCAGCAGCTCCGGGGTTAACTATGGCTACACCTTC
D gene: .
J gene: TRBJ1-2
clone size: few
V gene: TRBV5-4

CDR3 protein: CASSNQGRSGDTQYF
CDR3 DNA: TGTGCCAGCAGCAATCAGGGGCGGTCTGGAGATACGCAGTATTTT
D gene: .
J gene: TRBJ2-3
clone size: medium-sized
V gene: TRBV2

CDR3 protein: CASSLTGTDTQYF
CDR3 DNA: TGTGCCAGCAGTTTAACCGGAACAGATACGCAGTATTTT
D gene: .
J gene: TRBJ2-3
clone size: .
V gene: TRBV12-3/TRBV12-4

CDR3 protein: CASSKTGRQPQHF
CDR3 DNA: TGTGCCAGCAGTAAGACAGGGCGCCAGCCCCAGCATTTT
D gene: TRBD1
J gene: TRBJ1-5
clone size: .
V gene: TRBV6-5

CDR3 protein: CASSQAPGRTEAFF
CDR3 DNA: TGTGCCAGCAGCCAAGCACCAGGGCGGACTGAAGCTTTCTTT
D gene: .
J gene: TRBJ1-1
clone size: .
V gene: TRBV14

CDR3 protein: CASTPAGTGPTNYGYTF
CDR3 DNA: TGTGCCAGCACCCCGGCCGGGACAGGGCCTACTAACTATGGCTACACCTTC
D gene: TRBD1
J gene: TRBJ1-2
clone size: .
V gene: TRBV27

CDR3 protein: CASSTLARLSGGTEAFF
CDR3 DNA: TGCGCCAGCAGCACCCTGGCGAGGCTCAGCGGGGGCACTGAAGCTTTCTTT
D gene: .
J gene: TRBJ1-1
clone size: .
V gene: TRBV5-1

CDR3 protein: CASRMGSFVSGNTIYF
CDR3 DNA: TGCGCCAGCAGGATGGGATCTTTTGTTTCTGGAAACACCATATATTTT
D gene: .
J gene: TRBJ1-3
clone size: .
V gene: TRBV5-1

CDR3 protein: CASSQNKRGGNTEAFF
CDR3 DNA: TGTGCCAGCAGTCAAAACAAAAGAGGGGGGAACACTGAAGCTTTCTTT
D gene: .
J gene: TRBJ1-1
clone size: .
V gene: TRBV6-6

CDR3 protein: CASSLTANTEAFF
CDR3 DNA: TGTGCCAGCAGCTTGACGGCGAACACTGAAGCTTTCTTT
D gene: .
J gene: TRBJ1-1
clone size: .
V gene: TRBV5-8

CDR3 protein: CASSDRGSGNTIYF
CDR3 DNA: TGTGCCAGCAGCGACAGGGGTTCTGGAAACACCATATATTTT
D gene: TRBD1
J gene: TRBJ1-3
clone size: .
V gene: TRBV11-1

CDR3 protein: CSVSRETNTGELFF
CDR3 DNA: TGCAGCGTCAGCCGGGAAACGAACACCGGGGAGCTGTTTTTT
D gene: .
J gene: TRBJ2-2
clone size: .
V gene: TRBV29-1

CDR3 protein: CASSPRDSPYNEQFF
CDR3 DNA: TGTGCCAGCAGCCCACGGGACAGTCCCTACAATGAGCAGTTCTTC
D gene: TRBD1
J gene: TRBJ2-1
clone size: .
V gene: TRBV11-3

CDR3 protein: CASSFTGEEKLFF
CDR3 DNA: TGTGCCAGCAGCTTTACAGGGGAGGAAAAACTGTTTTTT
D gene: TRBD1
J gene: TRBJ1-4
clone size: .
V gene: TRBV5-4

CDR3 protein: CASSFSYQPQHF
CDR3 DNA: TGTGCCAGCAGCTTCTCCTATCAGCCCCAGCATTTT
D gene: .
J gene: TRBJ1-5
clone size: .
V gene: TRBV7-9

CDR3 protein: CAIKAHKNTGELFF
CDR3 DNA: TGTGCCATCAAGGCGCATAAGAACACCGGGGAGCTGTTTTTT
D gene: .
J gene: TRBJ2-2
clone size: .
V gene: TRBV10-3

CDR3 protein: CAWSVLWASGYTF
CDR3 DNA: TGTGCCTGGAGTGTACTCTGGGCATCCGGCTACACCTTC
D gene: .
J gene: TRBJ1-2
clone size: .
V gene: TRBV30

CDR3 protein: CASSLVGQGGGEKLFF
CDR3 DNA: TGTGCCAGCAGCTTGGTCGGACAGGGGGGGGGCGAAAAACTGTTTTTT
D gene: TRBD1
J gene: TRBJ1-4
clone size: .
V gene: TRBV5-4

CDR3 protein: CASSLYEGTEAFF
CDR3 DNA: TGTGCCAGCAGTTTATACGAGGGCACTGAAGCTTTCTTT
D gene: .
J gene: TRBJ1-1
clone size: .
V gene: TRBV12-3/TRBV12-4

CDR3 protein: CASSQDLSGEYTGELFF
CDR3 DNA: TGTGCCAGCAGCCAAGATTTGTCGGGAGAGTACACCGGGGAGCTGTTTTTT
D gene: .
J gene: TRBJ2-2
clone size: .
V gene: TRBV3-1/TRBV3-2

CDR3 protein: CAISESLREFAYEQYF
CDR3 DNA: TGTGCCATCAGTGAGTCTTTACGGGAGTTCGCCTACGAGCAGTACTTC
D gene: .
J gene: TRBJ2-7
clone size: .
V gene: TRBV10-3

CDR3 protein: CASSIGRTGGPPLHF
CDR3 DNA: TGTGCCAGTAGTATAGGTCGGACAGGGGGCCCACCCCTCCACTTT
D gene: TRBD1
J gene: TRBJ1-6
clone size: .
V gene: TRBV19

CDR3 protein: CASSISGTFYNEQFF
CDR3 DNA: TGTGCCAGTAGTATAAGCGGGACTTTTTACAATGAGCAGTTCTTC
D gene: TRBD2
J gene: TRBJ2-1
clone size: .
V gene: TRBV19

CDR3 protein: CASSPGTGRNQPQHF
CDR3 DNA: TGTGCCAGCAGCCCCGGGACAGGGCGCAATCAGCCCCAGCATTTT
D gene: TRBD1
J gene: TRBJ1-5
clone size: few
V gene: TRBV3-1/TRBV3-2

CDR3 protein: CASSLSGRGSGYTF
CDR3 DNA: TGTGCCAGCAGCTTATCTGGCAGGGGTTCTGGCTACACCTTC
D gene: .
J gene: TRBJ1-2
clone size: .
V gene: TRBV7-2

CDR3 protein: CASSLKGGRGQFF
CDR3 DNA: TGCGCCAGCAGCTTGAAGGGAGGGAGGGGACAGTTCTTC
D gene: TRBD2
J gene: TRBJ2-1
clone size: .
V gene: TRBV5-1

CDR3 protein: CASSLERNIQYF
CDR3 DNA: TGTGCCAGCAGCCTCGAAAGAAACATTCAGTACTTC
D gene: .
J gene: TRBJ2-4
clone size: medium-sized
V gene: TRBV11-2

CDR3 protein: CASSYSGTVTDTQYF
CDR3 DNA: TGTGCCAGCAGTTACTCGGGGACGGTCACAGATACGCAGTATTTT
D gene: .
J gene: TRBJ2-3
clone size: .
V gene: TRBV6-5

CDR3 protein: CASEKKGGWEAFF
CDR3 DNA: TGTGCCAGCGAAAAAAAAGGGGGATGGGAAGCTTTCTTT
D gene: .
J gene: TRBJ1-1
clone size: .
V gene: TRBV6-5

CDR3 protein: CASSGGQGPYEQYF
CDR3 DNA: TGCGCCAGCAGCGGGGGACAGGGACCCTACGAGCAGTACTTC
D gene: TRBD1
J gene: TRBJ2-7
clone size: .
V gene: TRBV5-1

CDR3 protein: CASSRTGRVRETQYF
CDR3 DNA: TGTGCCAGCAGCCGTACAGGGAGGGTCAGAGAGACCCAGTACTTC
D gene: .
J gene: TRBJ2-5
clone size: .
V gene: TRBV7-6

CDR3 protein: CASSLAGVPSYNEQFF
CDR3 DNA: TGCGCCAGCAGCTTGGCAGGAGTCCCCTCCTACAATGAGCAGTTCTTC
D gene: .
J gene: TRBJ2-1
clone size: .
V gene: TRBV5-1

CDR3 protein: CASSPGYNEQFF
CDR3 DNA: TGTGCCAGCAGCCCAGGGTACAATGAGCAGTTCTTC
D gene: .
J gene: TRBJ2-1
clone size: .
V gene: TRBV3-1/TRBV3-2